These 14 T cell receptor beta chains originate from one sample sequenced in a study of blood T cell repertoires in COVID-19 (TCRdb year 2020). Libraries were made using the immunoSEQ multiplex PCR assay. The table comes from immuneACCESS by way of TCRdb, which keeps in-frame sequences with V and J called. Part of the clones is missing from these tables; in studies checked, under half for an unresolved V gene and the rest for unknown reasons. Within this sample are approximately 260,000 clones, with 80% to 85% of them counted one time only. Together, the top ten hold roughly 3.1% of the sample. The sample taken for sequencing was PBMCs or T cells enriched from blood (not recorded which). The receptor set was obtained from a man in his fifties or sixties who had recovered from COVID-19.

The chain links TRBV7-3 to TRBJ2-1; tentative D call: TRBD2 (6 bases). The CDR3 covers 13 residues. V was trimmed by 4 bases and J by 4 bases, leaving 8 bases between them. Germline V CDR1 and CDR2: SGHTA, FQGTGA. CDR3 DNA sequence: TGTGCCAGCAGCTCCGGACTATACAATGAGCAGTTCTTC. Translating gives CASSSGLYNEQFF.

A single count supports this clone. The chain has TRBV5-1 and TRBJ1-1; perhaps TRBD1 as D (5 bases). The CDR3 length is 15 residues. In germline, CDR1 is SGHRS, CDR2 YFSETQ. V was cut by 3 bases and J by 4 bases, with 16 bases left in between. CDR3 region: CASSSTRGTGTEAFF. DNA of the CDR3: TGCGCCAGCAGCTCCACCCGGGGGACGGGCACTGAAGCTTTCTTT.

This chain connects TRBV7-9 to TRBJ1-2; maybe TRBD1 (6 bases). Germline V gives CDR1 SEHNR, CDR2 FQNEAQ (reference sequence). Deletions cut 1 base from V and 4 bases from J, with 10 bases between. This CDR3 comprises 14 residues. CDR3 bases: TGTGCCAGCAGCTTAGGTGGACAGCTCTATGGCTACACCTTC. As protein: CASSLGGQLYGYTF.

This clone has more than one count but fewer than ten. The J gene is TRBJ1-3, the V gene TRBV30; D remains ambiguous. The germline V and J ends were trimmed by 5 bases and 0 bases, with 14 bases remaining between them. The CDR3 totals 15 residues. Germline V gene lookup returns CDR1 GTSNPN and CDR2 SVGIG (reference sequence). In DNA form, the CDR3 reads TGTGCCTGGGGCCAGGTTCCTCACTCTGGAAACACCATATATTTT. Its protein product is CAWGQVPHSGNTIYF. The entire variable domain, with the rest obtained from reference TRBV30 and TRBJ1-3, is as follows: SQTIHQWPATLVQPVGSPLSLECTVEGTSNPNLYWYRQAAGRGLQLLFYSVGIGQISSEVPQNLSASRPQDRQFILSSKKLLLSDSGFYLCAWGQVPHSGNTIYFGEGSWLTVV.

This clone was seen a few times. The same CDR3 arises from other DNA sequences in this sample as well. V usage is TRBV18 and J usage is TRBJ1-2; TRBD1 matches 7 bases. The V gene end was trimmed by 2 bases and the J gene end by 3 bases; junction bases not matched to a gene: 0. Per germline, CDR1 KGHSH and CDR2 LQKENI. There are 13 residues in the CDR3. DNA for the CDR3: TGTGCCAGCTCACCAGGACAGGACTATGGCTACACCTTC. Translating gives CASSPGQDYGYTF. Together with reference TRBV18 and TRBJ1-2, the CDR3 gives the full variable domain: NAGVMQNPRHLVRRRGQEARLRCSPMKGHSHVYWYRQLPEEGLKFMVYLQKENIIDESGMPKERFSAEFPKEGPSILRIQQVVRGDSAAYFCASSPGQDYGYTFGSGTRLTVV.

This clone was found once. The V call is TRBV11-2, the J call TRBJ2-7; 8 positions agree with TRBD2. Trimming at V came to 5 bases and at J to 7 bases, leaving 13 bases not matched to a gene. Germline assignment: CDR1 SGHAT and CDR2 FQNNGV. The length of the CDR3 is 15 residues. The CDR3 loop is CASSPGTRRRGEQYF. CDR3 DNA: TGTGCCAGCAGCCCGGGGACTAGGAGGAGGGGTGAGCAGTACTTC. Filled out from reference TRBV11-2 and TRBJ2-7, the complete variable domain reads EAGVAQSPRYKIIEKRQSVAFWCNPISGHATLYWYQQILGQGPKLLIQFQNNGVVDDSQLPKDRFSAERLKGVDSTLKIQPAKLEDSAVYLCASSPGTRRRGEQYFGPGTRLTVT.

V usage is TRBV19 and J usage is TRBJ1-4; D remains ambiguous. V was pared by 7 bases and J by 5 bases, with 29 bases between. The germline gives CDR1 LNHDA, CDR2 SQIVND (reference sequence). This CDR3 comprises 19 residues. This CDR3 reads CASTSGSEGIVRENEKLFF. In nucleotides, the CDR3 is TGTGCCAGTACCTCAGGATCGGAGGGAATTGTTCGGGAAAATGAAAAACTGTTTTTT.

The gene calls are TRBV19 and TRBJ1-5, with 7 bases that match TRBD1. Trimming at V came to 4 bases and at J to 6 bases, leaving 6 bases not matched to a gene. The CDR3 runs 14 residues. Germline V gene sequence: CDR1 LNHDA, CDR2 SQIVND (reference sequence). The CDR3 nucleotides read TGTGCCAGTAGTAGAAGGGGGCCTGGTCAGCCCCAGCATTTT. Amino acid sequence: CASSRRGPGQPQHF.

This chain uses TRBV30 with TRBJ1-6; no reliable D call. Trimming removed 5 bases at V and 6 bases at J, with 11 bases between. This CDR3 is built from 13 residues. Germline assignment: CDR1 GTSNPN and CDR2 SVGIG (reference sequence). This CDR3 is CAWLLNSNSPLHF. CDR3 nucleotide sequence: TGTGCCTGGTTATTGAACTCTAATTCACCCCTCCACTTT. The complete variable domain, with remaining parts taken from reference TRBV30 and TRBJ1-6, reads SQTIHQWPATLVQPVGSPLSLECTVEGTSNPNLYWYRQAAGRGLQLLFYSVGIGQISSEVPQNLSASRPQDRQFILSSKKLLLSDSGFYLCAWLLNSNSPLHFGNGTRLTVT.

The CDR3 bases are TGTGCCAGCAGCCCCAGTGACTGGGGACAGGGGGCATACGAGCAGTACTTC. This gives the protein CASSPSDWGQGAYEQYF. This sequence joins TRBV6-2 or TRBV6-3 and TRBJ2-7; TRBD1 matches at 12 bases. Trimming took 6 bases from V and 4 from J; bases not matched to a gene: 13. Germline V gene lookup returns CDR1 MNHEY and CDR2 SVGEGT. This CDR3 contains 17 residues.

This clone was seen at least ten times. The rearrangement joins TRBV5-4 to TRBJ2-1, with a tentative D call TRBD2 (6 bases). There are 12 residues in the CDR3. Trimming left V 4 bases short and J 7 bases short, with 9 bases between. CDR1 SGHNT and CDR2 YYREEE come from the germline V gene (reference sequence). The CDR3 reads CASSHGSNEQFF. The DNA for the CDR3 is TGTGCCAGCAGCCACGGGAGTAATGAGCAGTTCTTC.

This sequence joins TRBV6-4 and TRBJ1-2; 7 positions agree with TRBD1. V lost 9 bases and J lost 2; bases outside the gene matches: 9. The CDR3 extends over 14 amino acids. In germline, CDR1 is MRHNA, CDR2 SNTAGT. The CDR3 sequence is CASAPTGTNYGYTF. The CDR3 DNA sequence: TGTGCCAGTGCACCGACAGGGACCAACTATGGCTACACCTTC.

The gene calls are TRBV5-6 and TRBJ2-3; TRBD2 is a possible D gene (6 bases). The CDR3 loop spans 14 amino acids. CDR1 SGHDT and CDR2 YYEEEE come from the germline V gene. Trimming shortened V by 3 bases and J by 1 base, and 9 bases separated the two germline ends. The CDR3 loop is CASSWGGRTDTQYF. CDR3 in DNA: TGTGCCAGCAGCTGGGGAGGTCGCACAGATACGCAGTATTTT.

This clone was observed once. Here the CDR3 DNA reads TGTGCCAGCAGCCCCCGGTTAGTGGGAGCAACTAATGAAAAACTGTTTTTT. It specifies CASSPRLVGATNEKLFF. The V and J genes are TRBV7-9 and TRBJ1-4; D unclear. V lost 5 bases to trimming and J lost 0 bases, with 16 bases between them. There are 17 residues in the CDR3. The V gene's germline CDR1 is SEHNR and CDR2 FQNEAQ (reference sequence).